These T cell receptor beta chains were read from a single sample in a study of T-cell memory formation after mild COVID-19. TCRdb re-called the 5' RACE reads through MiXCR, storing one row per CDR3 protein. Of about 560,000 distinct CDR3 sequences listed, 15% to 20% are singletons. Material for sequencing was PBMCs or a T cell subset sorted from them (not recorded which). The receptors were sampled from an adult woman who had mild COVID-19 (a few samples of this study predate the infection). Cell type and time point are not known. Both conserved end residues are part of each CDR3. D genes are given only for firm matches. Size is omitted from some rows. Given values are once, few, many or a class for expanded clones.

DNA,CDR3,J,V,D,size
TGTGCCAGCAGAGAGCGGGGGGAGAGAGATACGCAGTATTTT,CASRERGERDTQYF,TRBJ2-3,TRBV5-4,TRBD2,few
TGTGCCAGCAGCTTAGATGGGGGCGGGGGTGCAGATACGCAGTATTTT,CASSLDGGGGADTQYF,TRBJ2-3,TRBV7-8,-,-
TGTGCCAGCAGTCTATCTCGGGAAGAGCAGTACTTC,CASSLSREEQYF,TRBJ2-7,TRBV28,-,few
TGTGCCAGCGCAGGGGTCCTTCAGGGGACTGAAGCTTTCTTT,CASAGVLQGTEAFF,TRBJ1-1,TRBV2,-,few
TGCGCCAGCAGCTTGGCAGGGAGGGGCAGGCCGAACACTGAAGCTTTCTTT,CASSLAGRGRPNTEAFF,TRBJ1-1,TRBV5-1,-,few
TGTGCCACCAGCAATCAGGACAGGGGAGGCAATCAGCCCCAGCATTTT,CATSNQDRGGNQPQHF,TRBJ1-5,TRBV15,TRBD1,-
TGTGCCAGTAGTCGAACAGGGGGAAGTCAGCCCCAGCATTTT,CASSRTGGSQPQHF,TRBJ1-5,TRBV19,TRBD1,-
TGTGCCAGCAGTTACTCGATTGGGGCGGGAGTTAAGAATGAGCAGTTCTTC,CASSYSIGAGVKNEQFF,TRBJ2-1,TRBV6-5,TRBD2,-
TGTGCCAGCAGTACCTCCTCATGGAACACTGAAGCTTTCTTT,CASSTSSWNTEAFF,TRBJ1-1,TRBV28,-,-
TGTGCCAGCAGCTTAGTCCAGGGGGCACTCTATGGCTACACCTTC,CASSLVQGALYGYTF,TRBJ1-2,TRBV7-2,TRBD1,-
TGTGCCAGCAGCACTCCCCAACCCCCCCTGATTATGCAGTATTTT,CASSTPQPPLIMQYF,TRBJ2-3,TRBV7-9,-,-
TGCAGTGCTAGAGATCATTCGCGACTAGCGGGAGGGGGCACCGGGGAGCTGTTTTTT,CSARDHSRLAGGGTGELFF,TRBJ2-2,TRBV20-1,TRBD2,-
TGTGCCGCCCAGGGAAGGTACACCGGGGAGCTGTTTTTT,CAAQGRYTGELFF,TRBJ2-2,TRBV24-1,-,few
TGTGCCAGCAGGTTGGTGGGGGAAAACATTCAGTACTTC,CASRLVGENIQYF,TRBJ2-4,TRBV27,-,few
TGTGCCAGCAGCGGGGGGCGCGGGAACACTGAAGCTTTCTTT,CASSGGRGNTEAFF,TRBJ1-1,TRBV2,-,few
TGTGCCAGTAGTACCCGTATAGGACAGGGGAGTAAAGAGACCCAGTACTTC,CASSTRIGQGSKETQYF,TRBJ2-5,TRBV19,TRBD1,few
TGTGCCAGCAGCTTGCCGGCCGGCACTGAAGCTTTCTTT,CASSLPAGTEAFF,TRBJ1-1,TRBV7-9,-,-
TGTGCCAGCAGCCCACGGACAGGGGGCTTATCCGAGCAGTACTTC,CASSPRTGGLSEQYF,TRBJ2-7,TRBV9,TRBD1,few
TGTGCCAGCAGTTCCACTTGGACAGGGGGGTCAGATACGCAGTATTTT,CASSSTWTGGSDTQYF,TRBJ2-3,TRBV27,TRBD1,few
TGTGCCAGCAGCCGCACAGCGGGTAGCACAGATACGCAGTATTTT,CASSRTAGSTDTQYF,TRBJ2-3,TRBV7-3,-,-
TGTGCCAGCAGCATAGCAGGGCGGGGGGCGCGGGATGAGCAGTTCTTC,CASSIAGRGARDEQFF,TRBJ2-1,TRBV12-3/TRBV12-4,TRBD2,many
TGTGCCAGCAGCCTCTTCAGGGTGGTAGCGGGGGACACAGATACGCAGTATTTT,CASSLFRVVAGDTDTQYF,TRBJ2-3,TRBV11-2,TRBD2,few
TGCAGCGTTGTGCGCCAGGGCTACGAGCAGTACTTC,CSVVRQGYEQYF,TRBJ2-7,TRBV29-1,-,-
TGTGCCACCAGTGATTCAAGACAGCAAACCAATGAGCAGTTCTTC,CATSDSRQQTNEQFF,TRBJ2-1,TRBV24-1,-,-
TGTGCCACCAGCAAACAAACTAGCGGGAGGGCCTGGGATGAGCAGTTCTTC,CATSKQTSGRAWDEQFF,TRBJ2-1,TRBV24-1,TRBD2,few
TGTGCCACCAGCAGGGACAGGGAGCAAGAGACCCAGTACTTC,CATSRDREQETQYF,TRBJ2-5,TRBV15,TRBD1,few
TGTGCCAGCAGCATAGGGTGGATAGGGGAGCTGTTTTTT,CASSIGWIGELFF,TRBJ2-2,TRBV12-3/TRBV12-4,-,few
TGTGCCAGCAGCTTAGACGGTCTCGGGGCCAACGTCCTGACTTTC,CASSLDGLGANVLTF,TRBJ2-6,TRBV7-9,-,few
TGTGCCAGCAGCGTCGGACTAGCGGGATTCTCTGGGGCCAACGTCCTGACTTTC,CASSVGLAGFSGANVLTF,TRBJ2-6,TRBV7-2,TRBD2,-
TGTGCCAGCAGTTATTCTACAGGGGGCGATCAGCCCCAGCATTTT,CASSYSTGGDQPQHF,TRBJ1-5,TRBV6-6,TRBD1,few
TGTGCCAGCAGCCCATCAAAGAAGGAGCAGTTCTTC,CASSPSKKEQFF,TRBJ2-1,TRBV7-2,-,-
TGTGCCACCAGGGAACGCGGGGAAGGGCCCCAGCATTTT,CATRERGEGPQHF,TRBJ1-5,TRBV24-1,-,few
TGCAGTGCCTGCCGTCTAGCGGGCTCCTACAATGAGCAGTTCTTC,CSACRLAGSYNEQFF,TRBJ2-1,TRBV20-1,TRBD2,-
TGTGCCAGCAGACCTAGCGGGGTAGGAAGTGAGCAGTTCTTC,CASRPSGVGSEQFF,TRBJ2-1,TRBV2,TRBD2,few
TGTGCCAGCAGCCAAGCTCGACTCGGCGGCGGCTACACCTTC,CASSQARLGGGYTF,TRBJ1-2,TRBV3-1,-,-
TGTGCCAGCAGCTCGATTCCCGGACAGACTAATCAGCCCCAGCATTTT,CASSSIPGQTNQPQHF,TRBJ1-5,TRBV7-6,-,few
TGTGCCAGCAGCGTAGGGCGGGGGGGCCAAGGAGATACGCAGTATTTT,CASSVGRGGQGDTQYF,TRBJ2-3,TRBV9,TRBD2,-
TGCGCCAGCAGCCAATGGACTAGCGGGGGTGAGACCCAGTACTTC,CASSQWTSGGETQYF,TRBJ2-5,TRBV4-3,TRBD2,-
TGTGCCAGCACCCTGGCGACAAGGGGCCGGGATACGCAGTATTTT,CASTLATRGRDTQYF,TRBJ2-3,TRBV4-2,-,-
TGTGCCAGCAGCTTAAGCGGTGGAACCGGTGAAGCTTTCTTT,CASSLSGGTGEAFF,TRBJ1-1,TRBV7-9,-,many
TGTGCCAGCACCGGGGCGGACAGGGGGCCCTACGAGCAGTACTTC,CASTGADRGPYEQYF,TRBJ2-7,TRBV6-5,TRBD1,-
TGTGCCACCAGTAAGGGACAGGGAGGACGATCCTACGAGCAGTACTTC,CATSKGQGGRSYEQYF,TRBJ2-7,TRBV24-1,TRBD1,-
TGCGCCAGCAGCTTGGACTTCGGAAATACCTACGAGCAGTACTTC,CASSLDFGNTYEQYF,TRBJ2-7,TRBV5-1,-,many
TGTGCCAGCAGTGGTTTGGCGGGAGCGGAAGAGACCCAGTACTTC,CASSGLAGAEETQYF,TRBJ2-5,TRBV25-1,TRBD2,-
TGTGCCAGCAGCTCCCTGAAGGCTCTCTCTGGGGCCAACGTCCTGACTTTC,CASSSLKALSGANVLTF,TRBJ2-6,TRBV6-2/TRBV6-3,-,few
TGTGCCATCAGTCCGGGGGAGGGCCGTGAGACCCAGTACTTC,CAISPGEGRETQYF,TRBJ2-5,TRBV10-3,TRBD2,-
TGTGCCAGCAGCCCCTTCACCAATCAGCCCCAGCATTTT,CASSPFTNQPQHF,TRBJ1-5,TRBV7-2,-,-
TGTGCCAGCAGGGGAGAGGGGCTTAACACAGATACGCAGTATTTT,CASRGEGLNTDTQYF,TRBJ2-3,TRBV12-3/TRBV12-4,-,few
TGCGCCAGCAGCCAAGACAGAGGGAGTAAGCAGTACTTC,CASSQDRGSKQYF,TRBJ2-7,TRBV4-1,-,-